Listed below are T cell receptor beta chains from one sample, sequenced in a study of radiotherapy plus CTLA-4 blockade in lung cancer. Some clones are missing from TCRdb's copy, which holds only in-frame ones; the method was immunoSEQ multiplex PCR. The table includes 45,000 or so clones, around 76% detected once. The sequenced sample was peripheral blood, obtained from a patient treated with radiotherapy plus ipilimumab. Receptors originate from a human donor with non-small cell lung cancer who had stable disease on radiotherapy plus ipilimumab. Each CDR3 is given with its conserved first and last residue. The D gene is left open where the match is weak. Clone size is shown for a subset of rows, as once, few, many or a class of expanded clone.

few,-,TRBV27,TRBJ2-3,CASSLRDPPDTQYF,TGTGCCAGCAGTTTAAGGGACCCGCCAGATACGCAGTATTTT
-,TRBD1,TRBV23-1,TRBJ2-2,CASSPWAVGQANTGELFF,TGCGCCAGCAGTCCATGGGCTGTCGGACAGGCGAACACCGGGGAGCTGTTTTTT
-,-,TRBV30,TRBJ1-2,CACQIRGNYGYTF,TGTGCCTGTCAGATCCGGGGCAACTATGGCTACACCTTC
-,TRBD1,TRBV5-6,TRBJ2-1,CASSRDRGQGNEQFF,TGTGCCAGCAGCCGGGACAGGGGGCAGGGGAATGAGCAGTTCTTC
-,TRBD1,TRBV2,TRBJ2-5,CASTPKDRVIQETQYF,TGTGCCAGCACTCCTAAGGACAGGGTCATACAAGAGACCCAGTACTTC
-,-,TRBV15,TRBJ1-5,CATSRDMSQGQPQHF,TGTGCCACCAGCAGAGATATGAGTCAGGGGCAGCCCCAGCATTTT
-,-,TRBV6-5,TRBJ2-3,CASSYGTPDTQYF,TGTGCCAGCAGTTACGGGACCCCAGATACGCAGTATTTT
few,TRBD1,TRBV28,TRBJ1-6,CASSTRAGGYSPLHF,TGTGCCAGCAGCACCCGGGCAGGGGGCTATTCACCCCTCCACTTT
-,TRBD2,TRBV9,TRBJ2-5,CASSPTSGGALGETQYF,TGTGCCAGCAGCCCGACTAGCGGGGGGGCCTTAGGGGAGACCCAGTACTTC
-,-,TRBV18,TRBJ1-2,CASSESQGGYTF,TGTGCCAGCTCAGAGTCTCAAGGCGGCTACACCTTC
-,-,TRBV1,TRBJ1-3,CTSSQRRRASGNTIYF,TGCACCAGCAGCCAACGACGGCGGGCATCTGGAAACACCATATATTTT
-,TRBD2,TRBV5-1,TRBJ2-7,CASSPRTSGGAYEQYF,TGCGCCAGCAGCCCCCGGACTAGCGGGGGGGCATACGAGCAGTACTTC
-,-,TRBV4-3,TRBJ1-1,CASSHTPSYAFF,TGCGCCAGCAGTCATACCCCGTCCTATGCTTTCTTT
-,-,TRBV19,TRBJ1-1,CASSSTGPWAFF,TGTGCCAGTAGTAGTACCGGGCCCTGGGCTTTCTTT
-,-,TRBV5-6,TRBJ1-2,CASSLGATLNYGYTF,TGTGCCAGCAGCTTGGGGGCAACCCTTAACTATGGCTACACCTTC
-,TRBD1,TRBV6-7,TRBJ2-6,CASSTVADRGQIRSGANVLTF,TGTGCCAGCAGTACGGTCGCGGACAGGGGACAGATCCGCTCTGGGGCCAACGTCCTGACTTTC
few,TRBD1,TRBV10-1,TRBJ1-2,CASSGDRARGYTF,TGCGCCAGCAGTGGCGACAGGGCCCGTGGCTACACCTTC
-,-,TRBV13,TRBJ2-7,CASSAAPYEQYF,TGTGCCAGCAGCGCCGCCCCCTACGAGCAGTACTTC
-,-,TRBV7-9,TRBJ1-2,CASTRTGLPLNYGYTF,TGTGCCAGCACCCGAACGGGCCTCCCCCTTAACTATGGCTACACCTTC
-,TRBD1,TRBV7-9,TRBJ1-2,CASRPGTGASFYGYTF,TGTGCCAGCAGACCCGGGACAGGGGCCTCCTTCTATGGCTACACCTTC
-,-,TRBV19,TRBJ1-4,CASSIGREKLFF,TGTGCCAGTAGTATTGGGAGGGAAAAACTGTTTTTT